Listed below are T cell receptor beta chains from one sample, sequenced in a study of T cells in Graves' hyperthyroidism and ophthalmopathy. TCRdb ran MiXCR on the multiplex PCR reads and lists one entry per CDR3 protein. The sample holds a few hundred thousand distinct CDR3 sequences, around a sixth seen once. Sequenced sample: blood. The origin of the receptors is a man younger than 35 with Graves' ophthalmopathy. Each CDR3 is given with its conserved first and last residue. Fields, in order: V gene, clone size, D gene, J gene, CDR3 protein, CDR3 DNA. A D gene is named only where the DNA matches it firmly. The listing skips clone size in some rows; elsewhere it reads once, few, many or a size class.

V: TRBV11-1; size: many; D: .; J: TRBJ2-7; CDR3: CASQKPDSYEQYF; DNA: TGTGCCAGCCAAAAACCCGACTCCTACGAGCAGTACTTC
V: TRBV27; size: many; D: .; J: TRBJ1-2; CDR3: CASSSRALNYGYTF; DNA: TGTGCCAGCAGTTCCCGGGCCCTCAACTATGGCTACACCTTC
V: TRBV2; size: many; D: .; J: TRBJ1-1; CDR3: CASSTNTEAFF; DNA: TGTGCCAGCAGTACGAACACTGAAGCTTTCTTT
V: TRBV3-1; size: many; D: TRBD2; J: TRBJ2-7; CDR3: CASSLGGGRGEQYF; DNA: TGTGCCAGCAGCCTTGGCGGGGGGCGGGGAGAGCAGTACTTC
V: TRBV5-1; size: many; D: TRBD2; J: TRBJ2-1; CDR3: CASSSLAPGGPGNEQFF; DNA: TGCGCCAGCAGCTCTCTCGCTCCGGGGGGGCCAGGGAATGAGCAGTTCTTC
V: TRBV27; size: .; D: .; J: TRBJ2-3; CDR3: CASSFFWGTDTQYF; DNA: TGTGCCAGCAGTTTTTTCTGGGGCACAGATACGCAGTATTTT
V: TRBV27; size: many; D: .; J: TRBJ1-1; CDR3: CASSLTGAEAFF; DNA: TGTGCCAGCAGTTTGACAGGAGCTGAAGCTTTCTTT
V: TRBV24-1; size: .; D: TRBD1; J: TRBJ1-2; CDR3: CATSDNRGSDYGYTF; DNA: TGTGCCACCAGTGACAACAGGGGAAGTGACTATGGCTACACCTTC
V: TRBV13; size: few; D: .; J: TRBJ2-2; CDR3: CASSLADSNTGELFF; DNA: TGTGCCAGCAGCTTGGCAGACTCAAACACCGGGGAGCTGTTTTTT
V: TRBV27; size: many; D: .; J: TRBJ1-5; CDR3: CASSQGYVSNQPQHF; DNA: TGTGCCAGCAGCCAAGGGTATGTGAGCAATCAGCCCCAGCATTTT
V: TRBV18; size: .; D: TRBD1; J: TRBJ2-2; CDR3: CASTGQGEGGELFF; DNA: TGTGCCAGCACCGGACAGGGCGAAGGCGGGGAGCTGTTTTTT
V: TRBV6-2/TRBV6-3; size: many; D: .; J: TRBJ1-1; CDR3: CATSTANTEAFF; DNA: TGTGCCACCTCGACGGCGAACACTGAAGCTTTCTTT
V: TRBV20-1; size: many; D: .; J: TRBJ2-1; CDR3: CSARTAGPNEQFF; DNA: TGCAGTGCTAGAACTGCGGGACCTAATGAGCAGTTCTTC
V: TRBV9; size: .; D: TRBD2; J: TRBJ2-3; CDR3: CASRPGTSGGTDTQYF; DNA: TGTGCCAGCAGGCCCGGGACTAGCGGGGGCACAGATACGCAGTATTTT
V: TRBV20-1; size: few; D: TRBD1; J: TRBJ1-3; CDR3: CSAGQGSGNTIYF; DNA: TGCAGTGCTGGACAGGGCTCTGGAAACACCATATATTTT
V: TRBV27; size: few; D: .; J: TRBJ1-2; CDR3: CASSLSREGKGGYTF; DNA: TGTGCCAGCAGTTTATCGAGGGAGGGGAAGGGTGGCTACACCTTC
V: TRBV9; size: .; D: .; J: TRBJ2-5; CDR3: CASSVGKGASETQYF; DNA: TGTGCCAGCAGCGTAGGGAAAGGGGCAAGTGAGACCCAGTACTTC